A single sample is the source of the 23 T cell receptor beta chains below, sequenced in a study of T cells in localized non-small cell lung cancer. Profiling relied on immunoSEQ multiplex PCR, and the TCRdb table lists in-frame clones only, not all of them. The sample shows tens of thousands of clones, roughly four fifths of them seen only once. This material consisted of PBMCs, taken before any cancer treatment. The receptors derive from a man aged 40 to 75 with stage II lung adenocarcinoma.

The chain combines TRBV7-9 with TRBJ2-5; D unresolved. Germline V gene data show CDR1 as SEHNR and CDR2 as FQNEAQ (reference sequence). Trimming took off 5 bases at V and 1 base at J, with 14 bases between the two ends. The CDR3 has 15 amino acids. Here the CDR3 reads CASSPALRRQETQYF. The CDR3 nucleotides are TGTGCCAGCAGCCCCGCCCTACGGCGCCAAGAGACCCAGTACTTC. Using reference TRBV7-9 and TRBJ2-5 for the parts outside the CDR3, the full variable domain is DTGVSQNPRHKITKRGQNVTFRCDPISEHNRLYWYRQTLGQGPEFLTYFQNEAQLEKSRLLSDRFSAERPKGSFSTLEIQRTEQGDSAMYLCASSPALRRQETQYFGPGTRLLVL.

This clone has only a few counts. The chain is built from TRBV5-4 and TRBJ2-5, with TRBD2 matching over 13 bases. Germline CDR1 is SGHNT and CDR2 is YYREEE (reference sequence). The CDR3 contains 16 residues. V gave up 4 bases and J gave up 2 bases; unmatched junction bases: 5. The CDR3 spells CASSPKTSGGQETQYF. CDR3 DNA sequence: TGTGCCAGCAGCCCAAAGACTAGCGGGGGGCAAGAGACCCAGTACTTC.

In regard to this clone: At one boundary the junction diverges from the germline segment, which might be a read error. CDR3 DNA sequence: TGTGCCAGCACTGAAATGGGGGGACTGAACACTGAAGCTTTCTTT. This encodes CASTEMGGLNTEAFF. The chain carries TRBV6-1 and TRBJ1-1; possible D gene TRBD1, 5 bases. The germline V gene has CDR1 MNHNS and CDR2 SASEGT. The length of the CDR3 is 15 residues.

The chain combines TRBV5-1 with TRBJ2-2; either TRBD1 or TRBD2 may fit D (5 bases each). This CDR3 comprises 15 residues. Looked up from germline, CDR1 is SGHRS and CDR2 is YFSETQ. With 4 bases removed from V and 2 bases from J, the gap between germline ends came to 12 bases. This CDR3 is CASSLPGTNTGELFF. CDR3 nucleotides: TGCGCCAGCAGCCTACCCGGGACCAACACCGGGGAGCTGTTTTTT. Together with reference TRBV5-1 and TRBJ2-2, the CDR3 gives the full variable domain: KAGVTQTPRYLIKTRGQQVTLSCSPISGHRSVSWYQQTPGQGLQFLFEYFSETQRNKGNFPGRFSGRQFSNSRSEMNVSTLELGDSALYLCASSLPGTNTGELFFGEGSRLTVL.

The chain employs TRBV6-1 and TRBJ1-5; D unclear. CDR1 MNHNS and CDR2 SASEGT come from the germline V gene. Trimming stripped 6 bases from V and 3 bases from J, with 15 bases between. This CDR3 comprises 15 residues. The CDR3 sequence: CASREQSTFNQPQHF. The CDR3 coding sequence is TGTGCCAGCAGAGAGCAGTCGACCTTCAATCAGCCCCAGCATTTT.

This chain links TRBV11-3 with TRBJ2-1, with D possibly being TRBD2 (6 bases). CDR1 and CDR2 (germline): SGHNT, YENEEA. The CDR3 extends over 14 amino acids. Trimming left V 3 bases short and J 5 bases short, with 11 bases between. This CDR3 is CASSFAGRDNEQFF. The CDR3, as DNA: TGTGCCAGCAGCTTTGCGGGACGGGACAATGAGCAGTTCTTC.

The gene calls are TRBV2 and TRBJ2-2; 7 nucleotides match TRBD1. Germline lookup yields CDR1 SNHLY and CDR2 FYNNEI. V lost 4 bases, J lost 6 bases, and 5 bases stayed unmatched. The CDR3 runs 14 residues. This CDR3 is CASSGQGRPGELFF. DNA for the CDR3: TGTGCCAGCAGTGGACAGGGTCGCCCCGGGGAGCTGTTTTTT.

The V and J genes are TRBV5-4 and TRBJ2-5, with D perhaps matching TRBD2 (5 bases). The CDR3 length is 15 residues. CDR1 is SGHNT, CDR2 YYREEE, per germline (reference sequence). Trimming shortened V by 4 bases and J by 5 bases, and 18 bases separated the two germline ends. The CDR3 reads CASSPDSERGETQYF. The DNA of the CDR3 is TGTGCCAGCAGCCCGGACTCCGAACGTGGGGAGACCCAGTACTTC.

CDR3 in amino acids: CAWSVGWNGEQYF. The CDR3, as DNA: TGTGCCTGGAGTGTCGGCTGGAATGGCGAGCAGTACTTC. The rearrangement uses TRBV30 and TRBJ2-7; D unclear. V lost 0 bases to trimming and J lost 6 bases, with 12 bases between them. The CDR3 runs to 13 residues. The V gene's germline CDR1 is GTSNPN and CDR2 SVGIG (reference sequence). The complete variable domain, with remaining parts taken from reference TRBV30 and TRBJ2-7, reads SQTIHQWPATLVQPVGSPLSLECTVEGTSNPNLYWYRQAAGRGLQLLFYSVGIGQISSEVPQNLSASRPQDRQFILSSKKLLLSDSGFYLCAWSVGWNGEQYFGPGTRLTVT.

J is TRBJ2-5 and V is TRBV9, with TRBD1 matching 7 bases. V was pared by 4 bases and J by 2 bases, with 5 bases of the junction left unmatched. Germline V CDR1 and CDR2: SGDLS, YYNGEE. The CDR3 covers 14 residues. CDR3 in amino acids: CASSNRQGQETQYF. The CDR3 DNA is TGTGCCAGCAGCAACCGACAGGGACAAGAGACCCAGTACTTC.

The chain joins TRBV7-2 to TRBJ2-1, with 8 positions matching TRBD2. This CDR3 comprises 16 residues. Germline lookup yields CDR1 SGHTA and CDR2 FQGNSA. V gave up 3 bases and J gave up 7 bases; unmatched junction bases: 11. CDR3 loop: CASSLTSDSSWNEQFF. Here the CDR3 DNA reads TGTGCCAGCAGCTTGACTAGCGACTCTTCGTGGAATGAGCAGTTCTTC.

Turning to this clone: One junction end does not reproduce the germline sequence, and a read error may be involved. CDR3 sequence reads: CASSPPAVPSGNTIYF. The CDR3 DNA is TGTGCCAGCTCACCACCCGCAGTGCCCTCTGGGAACACCATATATTTT. The chain is built from TRBV18 and TRBJ1-3, with no clear D. The CDR3 consists of 16 residues. Per the germline V gene, CDR1 is KGHSH and CDR2 is LQKENI.

This clone was recorded a few times. The chain carries TRBV27 and TRBJ2-7; 10 bases line up with TRBD2. Germline lookup yields CDR1 MNHEY and CDR2 SMNVEV (reference sequence). Losses at the gene ends were 1 base for V and 3 bases for J; bases not matched to a gene: 3. There are 15 residues in the CDR3. The CDR3 coding sequence is TGTGCCAGCAGTTTATTGGCTAGCGGGAGCTACGAGCAGTACTTC. Translating gives CASSLLASGSYEQYF.

V is TRBV7-2 and J is TRBJ2-1; the D gene is possibly TRBD2 (7 bases). CDR1 and CDR2 from the germline V gene are SGHTA and FQGNSA. The CDR3 is 15 residues long. V was cut by 1 base and J by 3 bases, with 10 bases left in between. The CDR3 reads CASSLVGGHYNEQFF. In DNA, the CDR3 is TGTGCCAGCAGCTTAGTGGGGGGGCACTACAATGAGCAGTTCTTC.

The rearrangement joins TRBV11-3 to TRBJ2-1, with 10 bases aligning to TRBD1. The CDR3 has 15 amino acids. Germline lookup yields CDR1 SGHNT and CDR2 YENEEA. Trimming removed 1 base from V and 4 bases from J; junction bases left unmatched: 1. In nucleotides, the CDR3 is TGTGCCAGCAGCTTAGGACAGGGGGCTTACAATGAGCAGTTCTTC. Its protein is CASSLGQGAYNEQFF.

This CDR3 reads CASSSTSGGLGETQYF. DNA for the CDR3: TGTGCCAGCAGCTCTACTAGCGGGGGGTTGGGAGAGACCCAGTACTTC. The rearrangement joins TRBV5-4 to TRBJ2-5; 12 bases are shared with TRBD2. The CDR3 is made up of 16 amino acids. Germline assignment: CDR1 SGHNT and CDR2 YYREEE (reference sequence). After removal of 3 bases from V and 4 bases from J, the junction contained 7 bases not matched to a gene.

This clone was picked up one time. The genes are TRBV28 and TRBJ1-1; D call uncertain. CDR3 size: 14 residues. Trimming removed 5 bases from V and 2 bases from J, with 12 bases in between. Germline CDR1 is MDHEN and CDR2 is SYDVKM. CDR3 DNA sequence: TGTGCCAGCAGTCCCCGTAGATTTAACACTGAAGCTTTCTTT. Protein product: CASSPRRFNTEAFF. Filled out from reference TRBV28 and TRBJ1-1, the complete variable domain reads DVKVTQSSRYLVKRTGEKVFLECVQDMDHENMFWYRQDPGLGLRLIYFSYDVKMKEKGDIPEGYSVSREKKERFSLILESASTNQTSMYLCASSPRRFNTEAFFGQGTRLTVV.

This chain's CDR3 is CASSSLAFTDTQYF. The CDR3 coding sequence is TGTGCCAGCAGCTCCCTAGCATTCACAGATACGCAGTATTTT. This chain connects TRBV7-9 to TRBJ2-3; tentative D call: TRBD2 (5 bases). The length of the CDR3 is 14 residues. V was clipped by 4 bases and J by 2 bases, with 10 bases between them. CDR1 and CDR2 (germline): SEHNR, FQNEAQ (reference sequence). Full variable domain (rest looked up from reference TRBV7-9 and TRBJ2-3): DTGVSQNPRHKITKRGQNVTFRCDPISEHNRLYWYRQTLGQGPEFLTYFQNEAQLEKSRLLSDRFSAERPKGSFSTLEIQRTEQGDSAMYLCASSSLAFTDTQYFGPGTRLTVL.

By share, this clone counts as medium-sized. This chain joins TRBV6-5 and TRBJ2-7, with 10 bases lining up with TRBD1. The CDR3 totals 14 residues. The V gene's germline CDR1 is MNHEY and CDR2 SVGAGI. V shed 5 bases and J 5 bases; nucleotides not matched to a gene: 6. In nucleotides, the CDR3 is TGTGCCAGCAGTGGACAGGGGGGGAGAAACGAGCAGTACTTC. Protein sequence: CASSGQGGRNEQYF.

The rearrangement links TRBV11-3 to TRBJ2-2; TRBD1 is a possible D gene (6 bases). The germline CDR1 and CDR2 sequences are SGHNT and YENEEA. The CDR3 totals 16 residues. Trimming took 4 bases from V and 1 from J, leaving 13 bases between them. CDR3 in DNA: TGTGCCAGCAGCTCCAAGACAGGCCGGAACACCGGGGAGCTGTTTTTT. Amino acid sequence: CASSSKTGRNTGELFF.

This clone has only a few counts. The chain combines TRBV10-3 with TRBJ1-5; D is ambiguous. The CDR3 runs 13 residues. Germline loops: CDR1 ENHRY, CDR2 SYGVKD. Between the trimmed V and J ends, which lost 0 bases and 7 bases, there was a span of 7 bases. CDR3 sequence: CAISESTGQPQHF. Here the CDR3 DNA reads TGTGCCATCAGTGAGTCGACGGGACAGCCCCAGCATTTT.

The gene calls are TRBV5-1 and TRBJ2-3; no clear D gene. CDR1 is SGHRS and CDR2 is YFSETQ in the germline V gene. V shed 0 bases and J shed 4 bases, with 6 bases lying between them. The CDR3 extends over 13 amino acids. The CDR3 nucleotides read TGCGCCAGCAGCTTGGCGGGTTCAGATACGCAGTATTTT. It specifies CASSLAGSDTQYF.

The chain couples TRBV5-4 to TRBJ1-2; D ambiguous. This CDR3 contains 13 residues. V was shortened by 4 bases and J by 3 bases, with 10 bases between the two germline ends. Per germline, CDR1 SGHNT and CDR2 YYREEE (reference sequence). DNA of the CDR3: TGTGCCAGCAGCCCAGAGCCAGACTATGGCTACACCTTC. Its protein is CASSPEPDYGYTF.